Presented here are 8 T cell receptor beta chains from one specimen sequenced in a study of PD-1 blockade in classical Hodgkin lymphoma. TCRdb keeps only in-frame clones here, not all; method: immunoSEQ multiplex PCR. This sample carries tens of thousands of clones, approximately 90% of them seen once, and the ten largest clones take nearly 5%. Time point indicated: newly diagnosed, previously untreated cHL patient sample. The sequenced sample was peripheral blood mononuclear cells (PBMCs). The receptors stem from a human donor with classical Hodgkin lymphoma.

The CDR3 DNA sequence: TGCGCCAGCAGCGAGACTAGCCCGTATGAGCAGTTCTTC. It translates to CASSETSPYEQFF. The chain is built from TRBV5-1 and TRBJ2-1; 7 bases are shared with TRBD2. V shed 4 bases, J shed 8 bases, and the junction held 6 bases outside the gene matches. The CDR3 runs 13 residues. CDR1 SGHRS and CDR2 YFSETQ come from the germline V gene.

This chain uses TRBV6-1 with TRBJ1-2, with TRBD1 as a possible D gene (5 bases). Trimming took off 4 bases at V and 4 bases at J, with 13 bases between the two ends. Germline loops: CDR1 MNHNS, CDR2 SASEGT. The CDR3 is made up of 14 amino acids. DNA of the CDR3: TGTGCCAGCAGTGTCATCTCAGGGACCTATGGCTACACCTTC. This gives the protein CASSVISGTYGYTF.

This rearrangement joins TRBV7-2 to TRBJ2-7; 8 nucleotides agree with TRBD2. The CDR3 sequence is 16 residues long. The V segment lost 5 bases and the J segment 1 base; nucleotides outside the gene matches: 10. Germline V gene data show CDR1 as SGHTA and CDR2 as FQGNSA. The CDR3 here is CASSPPGAGVSYEQYF. In DNA form, the CDR3 reads TGTGCCAGCAGCCCGCCGGGAGCGGGAGTATCCTACGAGCAGTACTTC.

The chain combines TRBV7-8 with TRBJ2-3; tentative D call: TRBD2 (7 bases). Trimming shortened V by 5 bases and J by 2 bases, and 14 bases separated the two germline ends. The CDR3 sequence is 15 residues long. Germline CDR1 reads SGHVS; CDR2 reads FQNEAQ. The CDR3 sequence is CASSLNGGLTDTQYF. Here the CDR3 DNA reads TGTGCCAGCAGCCTAAACGGGGGGCTCACAGATACGCAGTATTTT.

The gene calls are TRBV11-2 and TRBJ2-7, with D perhaps TRBD1 or TRBD2 (5 bases each). The length of the CDR3 is 12 residues. V was pared by 3 bases and J by 4 bases, with 7 bases between. CDR1 is SGHAT and CDR2 is FQNNGV in the germline V gene. DNA for the CDR3: TGTGCCAGCAGCTTTGGGGGTTACGAGCAGTACGTC. The encoded protein is CASSFGGYEQYV.

The CDR3 region has the DNA TGTGCCAGCAGCTACCCGGCGGGCATATACAATGAGCAGTTCTTC. It translates to CASSYPAGIYNEQFF. This rearrangement joins TRBV9 to TRBJ2-1; D perhaps matches TRBD2 (5 bases). The V and J ends lost 4 bases and 4 bases respectively, with 15 bases between them. There are 15 residues in the CDR3. Per germline, CDR1 SGDLS and CDR2 YYNGEE. The full variable domain, with the rest looked up from reference TRBV9 and TRBJ2-1, is DSGVTQTPKHLITATGQRVTLRCSPRSGDLSVYWYQQSLDQGLQFLIQYYNGEERAKGNILERFSAQQFPDLHSELNLSSLELGDSALYFCASSYPAGIYNEQFFGPGTRLTVL.

To note about this clone: This CDR3 fails to terminate in the conserved phenylalanine or tryptophan, so it likely reflects a read error. The DNA is left out, because the CDR3 cannot be placed on it with certainty; the CDR3 is given as TCRdb lists it. The chain employs TRBV7-9 and TRBJ2-7. Germline assignment: CDR1 SEHNR and CDR2 FQNEAQ (reference sequence). The CDR3 is made up of 12 amino acids, end residues included. CDR3 protein: CASSLATGRLVL.

The J gene is TRBJ1-2, the V gene TRBV19; 7 bases map to TRBD1. The CDR3 spans 14 residues. V dropped 4 bases and J dropped 4; count of bases not matched to a gene: 6. CDR1 is LNHDA, CDR2 SQIVND, per germline (reference sequence). The CDR3 sequence is CASSKQGNSYGYTF. The CDR3 DNA sequence: TGTGCCAGTAGTAAACAGGGGAACTCCTATGGCTACACCTTC.